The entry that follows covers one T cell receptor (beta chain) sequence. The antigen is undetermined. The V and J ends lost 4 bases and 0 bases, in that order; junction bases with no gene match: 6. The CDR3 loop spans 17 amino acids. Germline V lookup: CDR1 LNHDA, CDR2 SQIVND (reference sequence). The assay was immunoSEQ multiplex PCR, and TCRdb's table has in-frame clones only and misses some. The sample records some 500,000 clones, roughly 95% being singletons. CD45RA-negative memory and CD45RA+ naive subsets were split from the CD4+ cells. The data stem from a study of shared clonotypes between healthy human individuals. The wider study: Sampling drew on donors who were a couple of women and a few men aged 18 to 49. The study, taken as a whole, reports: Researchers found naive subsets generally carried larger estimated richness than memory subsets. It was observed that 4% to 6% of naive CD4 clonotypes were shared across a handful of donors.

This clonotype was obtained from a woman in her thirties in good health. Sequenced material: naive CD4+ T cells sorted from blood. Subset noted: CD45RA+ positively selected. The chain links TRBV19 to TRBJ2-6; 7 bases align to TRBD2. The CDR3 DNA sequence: TGTGCCAGTAGTAAAGCGGGACCCGGCTCTGGGGCCAACGTCCTGACTTTC. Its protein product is CASSKAGPGSGANVLTF.